Shown below are 23 T cell receptor beta chains from a single sample sequenced in a study of human T cells and chemical hapten exposure. A single record per CDR3 protein comes from TCRdb applying MiXCR to the RACE reads. The sample has about 360,000 distinct CDR3 sequences, around 4.8% seen once. Time point specified: patch test 1, 2 weeks after DPC sensitization. Specified treatment: therapeutic diphenylcyclopropenone sensitization with weekly scalp DPC. Sequenced here: whole blood, sampled in connection with sensitization to the hapten diphenylcyclopropenone (DPC). The receptors shown here come from a woman aged 50 to 60 with alopecia areata. Some clones in this sample may be carry-over from other donors' samples.

This clonotype has a count of ten or more. This chain connects TRBV4-3 to TRBJ2-1, with 8 bases lining up with TRBD2. CDR1 and CDR2 (germline): LGHNA, YSLEER. After removal of 0 bases from V and 4 bases from J, the junction contained 8 bases not matched to a gene. CDR3 length: 17 amino acids. CDR3: CASSQDEAGGFYNEQFF. CDR3 DNA sequence: TGCGCCAGCAGCCAAGATGAGGCGGGAGGTTTTTACAATGAGCAGTTCTTC.

The chain combines TRBV5-6 with TRBJ2-3; D remains unclear. This CDR3 spans 14 amino acids. CDR1 and CDR2 (germline): SGHDT, YYEEEE. V gave up 6 bases and J gave up 2 bases, with 13 bases separating them. The CDR3 region has the DNA TGTGCCAGCACTTTCCTTGGGCCCACAGATACGCAGTATTTT. Protein: CASTFLGPTDTQYF. Full variable domain (missing parts from reference TRBV5-6 and TRBJ2-3): DAGVTQSPTHLIKTRGQQVTLRCSPKSGHDTVSWYQQALGQGPQFIFQYYEEEERQRGNFPDRFSGHQFPNYSSELNVNALLLGDSALYLCASTFLGPTDTQYFGPGTRLTVL.

This clonotype was found a few times. The V call is TRBV4-1, the J call TRBJ1-1; tentatively, D is TRBD1 (5 bases). V gave up 2 bases and J gave up 3 bases, with 16 bases separating them. The CDR3 consists of 16 residues. Germline loops: CDR1 MGHRA, CDR2 YSYEKL. CDR3 loop: CASSQFRGDRYTEAFF. The CDR3 DNA is TGCGCCAGCAGCCAATTTCGGGGGGACCGGTACACTGAAGCTTTCTTT.

In the case of this clonotype: This clone may be a read error of a much larger clone one base away. V usage is TRBV24-1 and J usage is TRBJ2-1; the D is unclear. This CDR3 has 15 residues. Germline V gives CDR1 KGHDR, CDR2 SFDVKD. As DNA, the CDR3 is TGTGCCAACAGTGAATCTAGGAGAGCAGTTTATGAGCAGTTCTTC. Its translation is CANSESRRAVYEQFF.

This clonotype was counted at least ten times. The CDR3 loop is CASSVASQEDTQYF. The CDR3 bases are TGTGCCAGCAGCGTAGCTTCGCAAGAGGATACGCAGTATTTT. The J gene is TRBJ2-3, the V gene TRBV9; D is unresolved. The length of the CDR3 is 14 residues. V was pared by 0 bases and J by 6 bases, with 11 bases between. Germline V gives CDR1 SGDLS, CDR2 YYNGEE.

The chain recombines TRBV12-3 or TRBV12-4 with TRBJ1-5; D remains ambiguous. The V gene lost 3 bases and the J gene lost 1 base, with 4 bases spanning the gap. CDR3 size: 13 residues. This chain's CDR3 is CASSFISNQPQHF. CDR3 DNA sequence: TGTGCCAGCAGTTTTATCAGCAATCAGCCCCAGCATTTT.

This clonotype occurred a few times. The CDR3 here is CAISESWGPANEKLFF. The CDR3, as DNA: TGTGCCATCAGTGAGTCGTGGGGACCCGCTAATGAAAAACTGTTTTTT. The V and J genes are TRBV10-3 and TRBJ1-4, with D possibly matching TRBD1 (5 bases). With 0 bases removed from V and 3 bases from J, the gap between germline ends came to 11 bases. The CDR3 extends over 16 amino acids. CDR1 and CDR2 (germline): ENHRY, SYGVKD.

Details on this clonotype: A much larger clone differs from this one at a single base, so this may be a read error. Here the CDR3 omits its conserved ending phenylalanine or tryptophan, so a read error is the likely source. The chain links TRBV7-9 to TRBJ1-4; the D gene is possibly TRBD1 (5 bases). Trimming cost V 5 bases and J 2 bases, with 12 bases left between them. This CDR3 contains 15 residues. The germline gives CDR1 SEHNR, CDR2 FQNEAQ (reference sequence). The CDR3 loop is CASSPLGGTNEKLFS. The CDR3 DNA reads as TGTGCCAGCAGCCCCCTGGGGGGGACTAATGAAAAACTGTTTTCT.

This clonotype was counted a few times. The gene calls are TRBV15 and TRBJ2-7, with D possibly called TRBD1 or TRBD2 (6 bases each). The CDR3 loop spans 15 amino acids. Germline V gives CDR1 LNHNV, CDR2 YYDKDF (reference sequence). V was clipped by 1 base and J by 7 bases, with 17 bases between them. The CDR3 spells CATSRVAGDFGEQYF. The CDR3 coding sequence is TGTGCCACCAGCAGAGTGGCAGGGGACTTCGGGGAGCAGTACTTC.

This clonotype occurred many times. V gene TRBV20-1 combines with J gene TRBJ2-6; 7 bases match TRBD1. CDR1 is DFQATT and CDR2 is SNEGSKA in the germline V gene (reference sequence). V gave up 2 bases and J gave up 2 bases; unmatched junction bases: 9. The CDR3 sequence is 17 residues long. Written as DNA, the CDR3 is TGCAGTGCTAGACCAAAGCGAGGGGGCGCTGGGGCCAACGTCCTGACTTTC. This codes for CSARPKRGGAGANVLTF.

This clonotype was picked up many times. This rearrangement joins TRBV27 to TRBJ2-3; a weak D match, TRBD2 (5 bases). Germline V gives CDR1 MNHEY, CDR2 SMNVEV (reference sequence). The CDR3 runs to 15 residues. V was pared by 1 base and J by 0 bases, with 8 bases between. CDR3 coding DNA: TGTGCCAGCAGTTTATGGTGGGAGAGCACAGATACGCAGTATTTT. Residues: CASSLWWESTDTQYF.

This clonotype was counted only a few times. This sequence joins TRBV12-3 or TRBV12-4 and TRBJ2-7; TRBD2 is a possible D gene (6 bases). Trimming stripped 6 bases from V and 5 bases from J, with 26 bases between. The CDR3 loop spans 17 amino acids. Here the CDR3 reads CASSLGPGRKEGDEQYF. In nucleotides, the CDR3 is TGTGCCAGCAGCCTAGGACCGGGCCGCAAGGAGGGCGACGAGCAGTACTTC.

At least ten counts were recorded for this clonotype. V usage is TRBV6-5 and J usage is TRBJ1-5; no reliable D call. Trimming left V 2 bases short and J 4 bases short, with 6 bases between. The CDR3 spans 13 residues. Germline loops: CDR1 MNHEY, CDR2 SVGAGI. This CDR3 reads CASSYHRNQPQHF. In DNA, the CDR3 is TGTGCCAGCAGTTACCACCGAAATCAGCCCCAGCATTTT.

The chain employs TRBV12-3 or TRBV12-4 and TRBJ2-2, with a possible D match to TRBD2 (6 bases). This CDR3 is 17 amino acids long. V lost 5 bases to trimming and J lost 1 base, with 17 bases between them. The DNA for the CDR3 is TGTGCCAGCAGTCCGGGGGATGGGTTTCTGAACACCGGGGAGCTGTTTTTT. It translates to CASSPGDGFLNTGELFF.

This clonotype was seen more than once but under ten times. The chain is built from TRBV29-1 and TRBJ2-5; D not certain. Germline V gives CDR1 SQVTM, CDR2 ANQGSEA. CDR3 length: 13 amino acids. With 2 bases removed from V and 6 bases from J, the gap between germline ends came to 13 bases. The CDR3 spells CSVEPSPEQTQYF. CDR3 nucleotides: TGCAGCGTTGAACCATCTCCAGAGCAGACCCAGTACTTC.

This clonotype was observed a few times. DNA for the CDR3: TGTGCCAGCAGTGAAGCGCAGGGGGGGCCCCAGCATTTT. This translates into CASSEAQGGPQHF. The V and J genes are TRBV2 and TRBJ1-5; 7 nucleotides line up with TRBD1. The CDR3 length is 13 residues. In germline, CDR1 is SNHLY, CDR2 FYNNEI. Trimming took 0 bases from V and 9 from J; bases not matched to a gene: 2.

This clonotype was observed many times. V usage is TRBV27 and J usage is TRBJ1-1; unclear D gene. CDR1 is MNHEY and CDR2 is SMNVEV in the germline V gene (reference sequence). The germline V and J ends were trimmed by 5 bases and 1 base, with 8 bases remaining between them. There are 13 residues in the CDR3. As DNA, the CDR3 is TGTGCCAGCAGTCCCCAGTGGAACACTGAAGCTTTCTTT. Translation: CASSPQWNTEAFF.

This clonotype was seen repeatedly, ten times or more. The J gene is TRBJ1-1, the V gene TRBV14; unclear D gene. The CDR3 loop spans 13 amino acids. The germline V and J ends were trimmed by 4 bases and 8 bases, with 14 bases remaining between them. Germline values: CDR1 SGHDN, CDR2 FVKESK. The CDR3: CASSLSGPPEAFF. Here the CDR3 DNA reads TGTGCCAGCAGCCTTTCCGGGCCCCCAGAAGCTTTCTTT.

This clonotype was seen only a few times. The chain combines TRBV4-3 with TRBJ2-7, with TRBD2 matching 9 bases. Trimming removed 3 bases from V and 2 bases from J; junction bases left unmatched: 5. The CDR3 has 15 amino acids. In germline, CDR1 is LGHNA, CDR2 YSLEER. CDR3 residues: CASSQYLAGAYEQYF. As DNA, the CDR3 is TGCGCCAGCAGCCAGTATTTAGCGGGAGCCTACGAGCAGTACTTC.

This clonotype has ten or more counts. The rearrangement links TRBV12-3 or TRBV12-4 to TRBJ1-1; D call uncertain. The CDR3 totals 11 residues. Between the trimmed V and J ends, which lost 3 bases and 6 bases, there was a span of 5 bases. The CDR3 protein is CASSFDAEAFF. As DNA, the CDR3 is TGTGCCAGCAGTTTTGACGCTGAAGCTTTCTTT.

As to this clonotype: A read error may be the cause here, since a much bigger clone is one base away. CDR3 DNA sequence: TGTACCAGCAGGTACAGGGGGTCGGATGAAGCTTTCTTT. This encodes CTSRYRGSDEAFF. The chain couples TRBV7-8 to TRBJ1-1, with TRBD1 matching 8 bases. Germline CDR1 reads SGHVS; CDR2 reads FQNEAQ. CDR3 length equals 13 residues. The entire variable domain, with the rest obtained from reference TRBV7-8 and TRBJ1-1, is as follows: GAGVSQSPRYKVAKRGQDVALRCDPISGHVSLFWYQQALGQGPEFLTYFQNEAQLDKSGLPSDRFFAERPEGSVSTLKIQRTQQEDSAVYLCTSRYRGSDEAFFGQGTRLTVV.

This clonotype was detected a few times. The chain uses TRBV6-5 and TRBJ2-7; tentatively, D is TRBD2 (5 bases). This CDR3 is built from 12 residues. Per germline, CDR1 MNHEY and CDR2 SVGAGI. The germline V and J ends were trimmed by 6 bases and 6 bases, with 12 bases remaining between them. The chain's CDR3 is CASSEGAGEQYF. CDR3 sequence (DNA): TGTGCCAGCAGCGAGGGAGCTGGCGAGCAGTACTTC.

The chain recombines TRBV4-3 with TRBJ2-7; TRBD1 matches at 7 bases. Trimming at V came to 0 bases and at J to 3 bases, leaving 2 bases not matched to a gene. The CDR3 runs to 14 residues. Germline CDR1 is LGHNA and CDR2 is YSLEER. CDR3 nucleotides: TGCGCCAGCAGCCAAGATTACAGGGGCTACGAGCAGTACTTC. Its translation: CASSQDYRGYEQYF.